This TCR beta chain was recorded in a study of shared clonotypes between healthy human individuals. Overall study results and limits: Rarefaction revealed incomplete sorted-subset sequencing despite large depth. Among the subsets, naive ones generally showed larger estimated richness than memory ones.

With 6 bases removed from V and 2 bases from J, the gap between germline ends came to 16 bases. Looked up from germline, CDR1 is SGHDN and CDR2 is FVKESK. The length of the CDR3 is 15 residues. Deep-level assay runs were performed. Sorted-subset replicate PCR reactions were performed with about 190 ng DNA, corresponding to about 30,000 T cell genomes. The table came from immunoSEQ multiplex PCR; TCRdb's copy has only in-frame clones and leaves some out. The sample shows around 200,000 clones, over 50% of them seen only once. This clone has more than one count but fewer than ten. Its antigen is unidentified.

This clonotype originated in a man aged 30 to 39 in good health. Sequencing was performed on memory CD4+ T cells sorted from blood. Specified subset: CD45RA-negative fraction. This chain links TRBV14 with TRBJ1-1; D call uncertain. The CDR3 DNA reads as TGTGCCAGCAGTCGTGAATATAGTGGAAACACTGAAGCTTTCTTT. Its translation is CASSREYSGNTEAFF.